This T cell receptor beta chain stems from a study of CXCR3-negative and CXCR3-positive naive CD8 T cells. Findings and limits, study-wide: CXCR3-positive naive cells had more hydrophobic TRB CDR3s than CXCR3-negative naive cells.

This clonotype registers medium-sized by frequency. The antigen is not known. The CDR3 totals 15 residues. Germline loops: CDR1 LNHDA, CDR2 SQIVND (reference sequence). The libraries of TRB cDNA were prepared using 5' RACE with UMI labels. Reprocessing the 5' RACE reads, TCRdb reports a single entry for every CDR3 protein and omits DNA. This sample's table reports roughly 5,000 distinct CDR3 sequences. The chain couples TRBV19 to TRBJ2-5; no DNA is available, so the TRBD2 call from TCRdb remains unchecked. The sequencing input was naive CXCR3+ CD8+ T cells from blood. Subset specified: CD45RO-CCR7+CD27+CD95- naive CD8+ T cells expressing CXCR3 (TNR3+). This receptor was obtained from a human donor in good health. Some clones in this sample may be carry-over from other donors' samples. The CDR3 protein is CASQITSGTKETQYF.